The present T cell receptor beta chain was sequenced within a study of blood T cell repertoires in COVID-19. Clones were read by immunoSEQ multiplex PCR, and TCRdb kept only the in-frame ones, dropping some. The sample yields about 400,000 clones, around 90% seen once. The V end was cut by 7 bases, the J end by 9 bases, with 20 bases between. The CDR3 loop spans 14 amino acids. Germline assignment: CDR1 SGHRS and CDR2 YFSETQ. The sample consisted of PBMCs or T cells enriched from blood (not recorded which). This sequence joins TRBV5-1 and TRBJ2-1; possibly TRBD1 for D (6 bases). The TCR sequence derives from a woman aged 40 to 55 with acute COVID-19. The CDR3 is CASRELQGNGEQFF. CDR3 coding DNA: TGCGCCAGCCGGGAACTACAGGGTAACGGTGAGCAGTTCTTC.